This is a list of T cell receptor beta chains from one sample in a study of blood T cell repertoires in COVID-19. Measured with immunoSEQ multiplex PCR; TCRdb has only the in-frame clones, and not every one. The sample gives 170,000 or so clones, roughly 84% of which show up once; roughly 15% is in the top ten. Sample: peripheral blood. These receptors were taken from a man between 18 and 35 years old with active or convalescent COVID-19. The CDR3 runs from the conserved cysteine through the conserved F or W. Fields, in order: D gene, J gene, V gene, clone size, CDR3 DNA, CDR3 protein. The D gene is left open where the match is weak. The size of a clone is reported for some rows only, either as once, few or many, or as a class for expanded clones.

TRBD1	TRBJ1-6	TRBV28	once	TGTGCCAGCAGGACAGGGTCCAATTCACCCCTCCACTTT	CASRTGSNSPLHF
-	TRBJ1-2	TRBV18	-	TGTGCCAGCTCTCCGAGAGCGACCGGCACTAACTATGGCTACACCTTC	CASSPRATGTNYGYTF
-	TRBJ2-3	TRBV5-4	-	TGTGCCAGCAGCTTGTCCCGGGAAGTAATCACAGATACGCAGTATTTT	CASSLSREVITDTQYF
TRBD1	TRBJ1-2	TRBV7-2	-	TGTGCCAGCAGCGCGCAGGGGGGACCGACCTATGGCTACACCTTC	CASSAQGGPTYGYTF
-	TRBJ1-3	TRBV5-4	-	TGTGCCAGCAGCTTGGGAGGGGGCTCTGGAAACACCATATATTTT	CASSLGGGSGNTIYF
-	TRBJ1-1	TRBV29-1	once	TGCAGCGTTGATTATCGGGGGAGGAAAAACACTGAAGCTTTCTTT	CSVDYRGRKNTEAFF
-	TRBJ2-1	TRBV9	-	TGTGCCAGCAGCGTAGGCCCTTTTACAGGGCCCTACAATGAGCAGTTCTTC	CASSVGPFTGPYNEQFF
-	TRBJ1-4	TRBV6-5	once	TGTGCCAGCAGTTATCTTCCCCCCGCAACTAATGAAAAACTGTTTTTT	CASSYLPPATNEKLFF
-	TRBJ1-1	TRBV5-1	few	TGCGCCAGCAGCTCGTTAGCAACGAACACTGAAGCTTTCTTT	CASSSLATNTEAFF
TRBD1	TRBJ2-5	TRBV27	-	TGTGCCAGCAGTTTACTCCCCGACAGGGTTGAGACCCAGTACTTC	CASSLLPDRVETQYF
TRBD1	TRBJ2-5	TRBV18	-	TGTGCCAGCTCACCGGGACAGCCTCAAGAGACCCAGTACTTC	CASSPGQPQETQYF
-	TRBJ2-5	TRBV15	few	TGTGCCACCAGCAGAGAAGGGGCGATGGAGACCCAGTACTTC	CATSREGAMETQYF
TRBD2	TRBJ2-2	TRBV7-3	-	TGTGCCAGCAGCTCTACCGGGACTAGGAACACCGGGGAGCTGTTTTTT	CASSSTGTRNTGELFF
-	TRBJ1-2	TRBV19	-	TGTGCCAGTAGTAGTGCCATGCGGGGGATTCAAGGGCGCGGCTACACCTTC	CASSSAMRGIQGRGYTF
TRBD1	TRBJ1-2	TRBV15	-	TGTGCCACCAGCTCGTGGAGACAGGGTTTAGGCTACACCTTC	CATSSWRQGLGYTF
-	TRBJ1-6	TRBV18	-	TGTGCCAGCTCACCCAAGGAGGTCCTCCACTTT	CASSPKEVLHF
TRBD2	TRBJ2-7	TRBV11-2	-	TGTGCCAGCAGCTTAGTGGCGGGGGGCTCTACCTACGAGCAGTACTTC	CASSLVAGGSTYEQYF
-	TRBJ2-1	TRBV6-4	-	TGTGCCAGCCGTGAGGGGGGTAGGGGGCCGGTTGAGCAGTTCTTC	CASREGGRGPVEQFF
-	TRBJ2-4	TRBV13	-	TGTGCCAGCAGCTTTAAATCAGGGATTCTAGCCAAAAACATTCAGTACTTC	CASSFKSGILAKNIQYF
TRBD1	TRBJ2-7	TRBV6-2/TRBV6-3	-	TGTGCCAGCAGTTACTCGATTGCCCTATCCGGGACAGGGGGCTACGAGCAGTACTTC	CASSYSIALSGTGGYEQYF
-	TRBJ1-1	TRBV18	-	TGTGCCAGCTCCCCCGCGGAGGGAACTGAAGCTTTCTTT	CASSPAEGTEAFF
-	TRBJ1-2	TRBV10-3	-	TGTGCCATCAGTGAGTCCGGGGTAGGTCACTATGGCTACACCTTC	CAISESGVGHYGYTF
-	TRBJ2-5	TRBV5-1	-	TGCGCCAGCAGCCCGACCGGACAGACGGGGACCCAGTACTTC	CASSPTGQTGTQYF
TRBD1	TRBJ1-1	TRBV28	-	TGTGCCAGCACCCCGGGACAGAGGAACACTGAAGCTTTCTTT	CASTPGQRNTEAFF
-	TRBJ1-2	TRBV27	-	TGTGCCAGCAGTTTATTTCAGGGCAGGGGACTAGTAGGAGGGGGCTACACCTTC	CASSLFQGRGLVGGGYTF
-	TRBJ2-1	TRBV11-2	-	TGTGCCAGCAGCTTAGATTTGGGGCAGGGAAGAGGTAATGAGCAGTTCTTC	CASSLDLGQGRGNEQFF
-	TRBJ1-1	TRBV5-1	-	TGCGCCAGCAGCTTGGACCGGTTAAATACGTGGGCTTTCTTT	CASSLDRLNTWAFF
-	TRBJ2-7	TRBV19	-	TGTGCCAGTAGCCCGAGCTGGACAGCCTACGAGCAGTACTTC	CASSPSWTAYEQYF
-	TRBJ2-7	TRBV11-2	-	TGTGCCAGCAGCTTACTGGACACTTTCTACGAGCAGTACTTC	CASSLLDTFYEQYF
TRBD1	TRBJ1-6	TRBV19	-	TGTGCCAGTAGTATTCAATTCTTTCCGGGACAGGGGGCCGGTATTGGTAATTCACCCCTCCACTTT	CASSIQFFPGQGAGIGNSPLHF
-	TRBJ2-5	TRBV30	-	TGTGCCTGGAGTGTACAACTAGGCCAAGAGACCCAGTACTTC	CAWSVQLGQETQYF
TRBD2	TRBJ2-1	TRBV4-3	-	TGCGCCAGCAGCCTAGCGGGTTATACAGAGAATGAGCAGTTCTTC	CASSLAGYTENEQFF
TRBD1	TRBJ2-7	TRBV20-1	once	TGCAGTGCTAGTGACCCTGGGAGCAGGGGGCCCTACGAGCAGTACTTC	CSASDPGSRGPYEQYF
-	TRBJ2-7	TRBV28	-	TGTGCCAGCAGTTTGCTCGTCAGTTCCTACGAGCAGTACTTC	CASSLLVSSYEQYF
TRBD1	TRBJ1-6	TRBV5-6	-	TGTGCCAGCAGCTTGGCCCCAGGACAGGGTGGCTCACCCCTCCACTTT	CASSLAPGQGGSPLHF
TRBD2	TRBJ2-3	TRBV27	-	TGTGCCAGCAGTTTAGGGAGGGGTTTAGATACGCAGTATTTT	CASSLGRGLDTQYF
-	TRBJ1-1	TRBV5-4	-	TGTGCCAGCAGCTTTGGGGGGGAGAACACTGAAGCTTTCTTT	CASSFGGENTEAFF
-	TRBJ2-2	TRBV4-1	many	TGCGCCAGCAGCCAAGCGACGGGTTCGAACACCGGGGAGCTGTTTTTT	CASSQATGSNTGELFF
TRBD2	TRBJ2-7	TRBV19	-	TGTGCCAGTAGCTATAGCGGGGGTTCCTCCTACGAGCAGTACTTC	CASSYSGGSSYEQYF
TRBD1	TRBJ2-7	TRBV6-5	-	TGTGCCAGCGAAAGGACAGGGGTGACCTACGAGCAGTACTTC	CASERTGVTYEQYF
TRBD1	TRBJ1-2	TRBV7-2	-	TGTGCCAGCAGCCCCGTAGGACAGGGTGTTGGCTACACCTTC	CASSPVGQGVGYTF
-	TRBJ2-7	TRBV19	-	TGTGCCAGTAGTATCCAGGGGGGCACCTACGAGCAGTACTTC	CASSIQGGTYEQYF
-	TRBJ2-1	TRBV19	-	TGTGCCAGTAGCGAGACTAGCTCCTACAATGAGCAGTTCTTC	CASSETSSYNEQFF
TRBD1	TRBJ2-7	TRBV7-7	-	TGTGCCAGCAGCTTAGGCAGGGGGCCTACCTACGAGCAGTACTTC	CASSLGRGPTYEQYF
TRBD1	TRBJ1-1	TRBV6-5	-	TGTGCCAGCAGGCAATACACAGGGGGAAGAACTGAAGCTTTCTTT	CASRQYTGGRTEAFF
-	TRBJ2-7	TRBV5-5	-	TGTGCCAGCAGCTCCCAGGGCCTTGGGTACGAGCAGTACTTC	CASSSQGLGYEQYF
-	TRBJ2-1	TRBV24-1	-	TGTGCCACTGGTACCACCCGGGGTGCCTACAATGAGCAGTTCTTC	CATGTTRGAYNEQFF
-	TRBJ1-5	TRBV28	-	TGTGCCAGCAGTCGGAGTCCCAATCAGCCCCAGCATTTT	CASSRSPNQPQHF